The next 31 T cell receptor beta chains were all read from a single sample in a study of regulatory T cells in long-lasting Graves disease. The authors built TCR beta libraries using iRepertoire HTBI primers and Arm-PCR of CDR3 regions. TCRdb fed the multiplex PCR reads into MiXCR, producing one record per CDR3 protein. This table has hundreds of thousands of distinct CDR3 sequences, around 15% appearing once. Specified time point: newly diagnosed GD, antithyroid drugs for less than 3 months. PBMCs provided the RNA from which the TCR library was made. This sample was shared with a second study, whose subject was T cells in Graves' hyperthyroidism and ophthalmopathy.

Sequencing used peripheral blood mononuclear cells (PBMCs), obtained at new diagnosis, from a patient treated with antithyroid drugs. All receptors come from a man between 18 and 29 years old with Graves disease.

This clonotype was detected ten times or more. The chain employs TRBV2 and TRBJ2-3; TRBD2 aligns across 8 bases. J was trimmed by 3 bases and V by 9 bases; bases with no gene match: 5. CDR1 and CDR2 from the germline V gene are SNHLY and FYNNEI. The CDR3 consists of 13 residues. Written as DNA, the CDR3 is TGTGCCAGAGCGGGAGAAGCGACAGATACGCAGTATTTT. It is translated as CARAGEATDTQYF.

V and J are TRBV29-1 and TRBJ2-2; the D call may be TRBD1 or TRBD2 (5 bases each). Trimming shortened V by 0 bases and J by 7 bases, and 12 bases separated the two germline ends. Germline assignment: CDR1 SQVTM and CDR2 ANQGSEA. This CDR3 has 14 amino acids. This chain's CDR3 is CSVEDGGSVGELFF. The CDR3 DNA reads as TGCAGCGTTGAAGATGGGGGTTCGGTCGGGGAGCTGTTTTTT.

This clonotype was detected many times. This chain connects TRBV7-2 to TRBJ1-1; maybe TRBD1 (5 bases). CDR1 SGHTA and CDR2 FQGNSA come from the germline V gene. CDR3 length: 20 amino acids. Trimming stripped 5 bases from V and 0 bases from J, with 28 bases between. CDR3 DNA sequence: TGTGCCAGCAGCCCCGCCCCTTACAGGAAGTCAGGGACCATGAACACTGAAGCTTTCTTT. As protein: CASSPAPYRKSGTMNTEAFF. Using reference TRBV7-2 and TRBJ1-1 for the parts outside the CDR3, the full variable domain is GAGVSQSPSNKVTEKGKDVELRCDPISGHTALYWYRQSLGQGLEFLIYFQGNSAPDKSGLPSDRFSAERTGGSVSTLTIQRTQQEDSAVYLCASSPAPYRKSGTMNTEAFFGQGTRLTVV.

The V gene is TRBV19, the J gene TRBJ2-1; TRBD2 matches 10 bases. The CDR3 contains 17 residues. V trimming: 1 base; J trimming: 2 bases; junction bases outside the gene matches: 5. CDR1 and CDR2 from the germline V gene are LNHDA and SQIVND (reference sequence). CDR3 loop: CASSIAQLAGPYNEQFF. In DNA form, the CDR3 reads TGTGCCAGTAGTATAGCCCAACTAGCGGGACCCTACAATGAGCAGTTCTTC.

For this clonotype: One base away lies a much larger clone, so this may be a sequencing read error. The rearrangement links TRBV7-9 to TRBJ2-1; TRBD2 matches 8 bases. This CDR3 comprises 16 residues. V shed 4 bases, J shed 10 bases, and the junction held 15 bases outside the gene matches. Germline CDR1 is SEHNR and CDR2 is FQNEAQ (reference sequence). The CDR3 sequence: CASSYLLVAGTGEQFF. CDR3 DNA sequence: TGTGCCAGCAGCTACCTTTTGGTAGCGGGAACCGGCGAGCAGTTCTTC.

At least ten counts were recorded for this clonotype. The rearrangement links TRBV2 to TRBJ2-3; D possibly matches TRBD1 or TRBD2 (5 bases each). Germline CDR1 SNHLY, CDR2 FYNNEI. V was clipped by 1 base and J by 14 bases, with 19 bases between them. The CDR3 extends over 14 amino acids. The CDR3: CASSEGGKLLGLYF. The CDR3 nucleotides are TGTGCCAGCAGTGAAGGGGGGAAACTCCTCGGGCTGTATTTT. The variable domain in full, completed from reference TRBV2 and TRBJ2-3, reads EPEVTQTPSHQVTQMGQEVILRCVPISNHLYFYWYRQILGQKVEFLVSFYNNEISEKSEIFDDQFSVERPDGSNFTLKIRSTKLEDSAMYFCASSEGGKLLGLYFGPGTRLTVL.

This clonotype was detected a few times. At one end the junction does not follow the germline gene, possibly because of a read error. The rearrangement links TRBV6-9 to TRBJ2-7; TRBD2 agrees at 10 bases. This CDR3 spans 17 amino acids. In germline, CDR1 is MNHGY, CDR2 SVAAGI. The CDR3 spells CAGSYDSPLAGVYEQYF. The CDR3 DNA reads as TGTGCCGGCAGTTATGATTCCCCTCTAGCGGGAGTTTACGAGCAGTACTTC.

This sequence joins TRBV6-2 or TRBV6-3 and TRBJ2-1; D is possibly TRBD2 (6 bases). Germline CDR1 is MNHEY and CDR2 is SVGEGT. The CDR3 is 14 amino acids. Trimming took 0 bases from V and 7 from J, leaving 10 bases between them. CDR3 in DNA: TGTGCCAGCAGTTACTCGGGGACTGTTAATGAGCAGTTCTTC. Translating it yields CASSYSGTVNEQFF.

The rearrangement uses TRBV15 and TRBJ2-7; 8 bases match TRBD2. The J segment lost 3 bases and the V segment lost 0 bases, leaving 10 bases of the junction unmatched. Germline loops: CDR1 LNHNV, CDR2 YYDKDF (reference sequence). There are 17 residues in the CDR3. The CDR3, as DNA: TGTGCCACCAGCAGAGAGGGGGGAAGCGGGAGAAGCTACGAGCAGTACTTC. It yields the protein CATSREGGSGRSYEQYF.

The sample holds many counts of this clonotype. This rearrangement joins TRBV30 to TRBJ2-7; D assignment may be TRBD1 or TRBD2 (5 bases each). V was cut by 0 bases and J by 5 bases, with 11 bases left in between. This CDR3 region has 13 residues. Germline CDR1 GTSNPN, CDR2 SVGIG (reference sequence). The CDR3 bases are TGTGCCTGGAGTGTAGGAGGCAGGGACGAGCAGTACTTC. Translating it yields CAWSVGGRDEQYF.

This clonotype has a count of ten or more. The chain employs TRBV2 and TRBJ2-7; weak D call: TRBD2 (6 bases). The CDR3 is made up of 14 amino acids. Germline CDR1 reads SNHLY; CDR2 reads FYNNEI. V was cut by 7 bases and J by 2 bases, with 15 bases left in between. The CDR3 DNA reads TGTGCCAGCAAGGGTGGGACTCGTCCCTACGAGCAGTACTTC. It yields the protein CASKGGTRPYEQYF.

The chain carries TRBV7-9 and TRBJ2-3; D call uncertain. Germline V gives CDR1 SEHNR, CDR2 FQNEAQ (reference sequence). Trimming stripped 5 bases from V and 1 base from J, with 10 bases between. CDR3 size: 14 residues. CDR3 loop: CASSTPVGTDTQYF. In DNA, the CDR3 is TGTGCCAGCAGCACCCCAGTTGGCACAGATACGCAGTATTTT. Together with reference TRBV7-9 and TRBJ2-3, the CDR3 gives the full variable domain: DTGVSQNPRHKITKRGQNVTFRCDPISEHNRLYWYRQTLGQGPEFLTYFQNEAQLEKSRLLSDRFSAERPKGSFSTLEIQRTEQGDSAMYLCASSTPVGTDTQYFGPGTRLTVL.

The V and J genes are TRBV9 and TRBJ2-7, with 9 bases identical to TRBD2. The germline V gene encodes CDR1 SGDLS and CDR2 YYNGEE. The CDR3 sequence is 15 residues long. Trimming took 4 bases from V and 2 from J; bases not matched to a gene: 7. This CDR3 reads CASSLQAGGPYEQYF. The CDR3, as DNA: TGTGCCAGCAGCCTACAAGCGGGAGGCCCCTACGAGCAGTACTTC.

This chain joins TRBV19 and TRBJ2-1; 12 nucleotides line up with TRBD2. V was clipped by 3 bases and J by 4 bases; unmatched bases: 4. Germline V gene sequence: CDR1 LNHDA, CDR2 SQIVND (reference sequence). CDR3 length: 16 amino acids. The DNA for the CDR3 is TGTGCCAGTAGTATCGGGACTAGCGGGCCTTACAATGAGCAGTTCTTC. As protein: CASSIGTSGPYNEQFF.

Many counts were recorded for this clonotype. The CDR3 region has the DNA TGTGCCAGCAGTTATGGGGACGGCGAGCAGTACTTC. Its translation: CASSYGDGEQYF. The V call is TRBV6-5, the J call TRBJ2-7, with D perhaps given as TRBD1 or TRBD2 (5 bases each). The CDR3 runs to 12 residues. Per germline, CDR1 MNHEY and CDR2 SVGAGI. The V and J ends lost 3 bases and 6 bases respectively, with 9 bases between them.

This clonotype was counted at least ten times. V is TRBV30 and J is TRBJ1-4, with D hard to call. CDR1 GTSNPN and CDR2 SVGIG come from the germline V gene (reference sequence). CDR3 length: 11 residues. Trimming cost V 3 bases and J 10 bases, with 9 bases left between them. The CDR3 region is CAWRQAGKLFF. DNA for the CDR3: TGTGCCTGGAGACAAGCAGGAAAACTGTTTTTT.

V is TRBV4-1 and J is TRBJ2-2; D gene uncertain. The CDR3 sequence is 14 residues long. Germline CDR1 MGHRA, CDR2 YSYEKL. Trimming removed 2 bases from V and 7 bases from J, with 11 bases in between. The CDR3 coding sequence is TGCGCCAGCAGCCAAACTTCTTCGAACGGGGAGCTGTTTTTT. It specifies CASSQTSSNGELFF.

This clonotype was detected many times. The chain joins TRBV3-1 to TRBJ1-2, with D possibly TRBD1 on 5 matching bases. The germline gives CDR1 LGHDT, CDR2 YNNKEL (reference sequence). The CDR3 has 13 amino acids. The V and J ends lost 2 bases and 4 bases respectively, with 8 bases between them. The CDR3 spells CASSQTGTYGYTF. The CDR3 coding sequence is TGTGCCAGCAGCCAAACGGGGACCTATGGCTACACCTTC.

This clonotype appeared many times. The chain employs TRBV2 and TRBJ2-7, with a tentative D call TRBD1 (5 bases). The CDR3 extends over 15 amino acids. Deletions cut 4 bases from V and 0 bases from J, with 13 bases between. The germline V gene has CDR1 SNHLY and CDR2 FYNNEI. CDR3 region: CASSAPVGPSYEQYF. The CDR3, as DNA: TGTGCCAGCAGTGCTCCTGTGGGGCCCTCCTACGAGCAGTACTTC. Variable domain in full (rest from reference TRBV2 and TRBJ2-7): EPEVTQTPSHQVTQMGQEVILRCVPISNHLYFYWYRQILGQKVEFLVSFYNNEISEKSEIFDDQFSVERPDGSNFTLKIRSTKLEDSAMYFCASSAPVGPSYEQYFGPGTRLTVT.

This clonotype has a count of ten or more. This chain connects TRBV15 to TRBJ2-3; 7 nucleotides agree with TRBD2. This CDR3 spans 16 amino acids. Looked up from germline, CDR1 is LNHNV and CDR2 is YYDKDF (reference sequence). V lost 1 base to trimming and J lost 3 bases; unmatched junction nucleotides: 7. This CDR3 reads CATSRGNSGKTDTQYF. As DNA, the CDR3 is TGTGCCACCAGCAGAGGGAACAGCGGGAAAACAGATACGCAGTATTTT.

Only a few counts were recorded for this clonotype. This rearrangement joins TRBV9 to TRBJ1-1; tentative D call: TRBD1 (5 bases). Germline loops: CDR1 SGDLS, CDR2 YYNGEE. CDR3 length equals 13 residues. Trimming stripped 3 bases from V and 7 bases from J, with 13 bases between. In DNA, the CDR3 is TGTGCCAGCAGCGCCATCAGGGTAGATGAAGCTTTCTTT. Encoded protein: CASSAIRVDEAFF.

This clonotype has a handful of counts. The rearrangement joins TRBV28 to TRBJ2-7; 9 bases agree with TRBD1. V was clipped by 3 bases and J by 4 bases; unmatched bases: 4. The CDR3 loop spans 14 amino acids. Germline V gives CDR1 MDHEN, CDR2 SYDVKM. This CDR3 is CASSFGGQGYEQYF. Here the CDR3 DNA reads TGTGCCAGCAGTTTTGGAGGACAGGGGTACGAGCAGTACTTC. The full variable domain, completed using reference TRBV28 and TRBJ2-7, is DVKVTQSSRYLVKRTGEKVFLECVQDMDHENMFWYRQDPGLGLRLIYFSYDVKMKEKGDIPEGYSVSREKKERFSLILESASTNQTSMYLCASSFGGQGYEQYFGPGTRLTVT.

The V call is TRBV10-1, the J call TRBJ1-1; D is ambiguous. The CDR3 covers 15 residues. CDR1 is WNHNN, CDR2 SYGVQD, per germline (reference sequence). The V and J ends lost 0 bases and 2 bases respectively, with 10 bases between them. The CDR3 DNA follows: TGCGCCAGCAGTGAGTCGAGATACGTAAACACTGAAGCTTTCTTT. Translated, it gives CASSESRYVNTEAFF.

In this sample, this clonotype turned up many times. The genes are TRBV2 and TRBJ2-1; tentatively, D is TRBD2 (5 bases). The germline CDR1 and CDR2 sequences are SNHLY and FYNNEI. Trimming took off 7 bases at V and 6 bases at J, with 19 bases between the two ends. The CDR3 sequence is 15 residues long. CDR3 DNA: TGTGCCAGCATTATGTCGCCGGGGAAGGGCAATGAGCAGTTCTTC. It specifies CASIMSPGKGNEQFF.

With respect to this clonotype: A much larger clone is a single base away; this may be a read error. It is likely a read error, because the conserved phenylalanine at the end of the CDR3 is missing. The rearrangement joins TRBV6-5 to TRBJ2-3; D remains ambiguous. Per germline, CDR1 MNHEY and CDR2 SVGAGI. Trimming stripped 4 bases from V and 0 bases from J, with 8 bases between. CDR3 size: 14 residues. The CDR3 nucleotides read TGTGCCAGCAGTTCTCCGGTTAGCACAGATACGCAGTATCTT. Translated: CASSSPVSTDTQYL.

The chain uses TRBV5-1 and TRBJ2-2, with TRBD2 identical over 7 bases. The CDR3 contains 13 residues. Trimming cost V 7 bases and J 3 bases; bases outside gene matches: 3. Per germline, CDR1 SGHRS and CDR2 YFSETQ. The CDR3 loop reads CASRGVDTGELFF. Written as DNA, the CDR3 is TGCGCCAGCCGGGGGGTGGACACCGGGGAGCTGTTTTTT.

This clonotype was counted many times. The V gene is TRBV30, the J gene TRBJ1-3; possibly TRBD1 for D (5 bases). Germline CDR1 and CDR2: GTSNPN and SVGIG (reference sequence). V lost 2 bases, J lost 0 bases, and 8 bases lay in between. This CDR3 comprises 14 residues. The DNA for the CDR3 is TGTGCCTGGAGTCGGGACCTCTCTGGAAACACCATATATTTT. It encodes CAWSRDLSGNTIYF.

This clonotype turned up a few times. The genes are TRBV28 and TRBJ2-6; 7 bases line up with TRBD1. The ends lost 5 bases at V and 1 base at J; junction bases unmatched: 11. The germline gives CDR1 MDHEN, CDR2 SYDVKM. The CDR3 is made up of 18 amino acids. CDR3 protein: CASSPSDRWRSGANVLTF. In DNA, the CDR3 is TGTGCCAGCAGTCCATCGGACAGGTGGCGATCTGGGGCCAACGTCCTGACTTTC. Combining the CDR3 with reference TRBV28 and TRBJ2-6 gives the whole variable domain DVKVTQSSRYLVKRTGEKVFLECVQDMDHENMFWYRQDPGLGLRLIYFSYDVKMKEKGDIPEGYSVSREKKERFSLILESASTNQTSMYLCASSPSDRWRSGANVLTFGAGSRLTVL.

The chain is built from TRBV4-1 and TRBJ2-6, with unresolved D. Germline V CDR1 and CDR2: MGHRA, YSYEKL. The CDR3 spans 15 residues. Trimming removed 0 bases from V and 0 bases from J, with 3 bases in between. The CDR3 sequence: CASSQDNSGANVLTF. CDR3 nucleotide sequence: TGCGCCAGCAGCCAAGACAACTCTGGGGCCAACGTCCTGACTTTC.

This clonotype appeared many times. The V gene is TRBV20-1, the J gene TRBJ2-7; D is perhaps TRBD1 (5 bases). V lost 0 bases to trimming and J lost 4 bases, with 13 bases between them. CDR1 DFQATT and CDR2 SNEGSKA come from the germline V gene (reference sequence). The CDR3 contains 14 residues. The CDR3, as DNA: TGCAGTGCTAGAGATGAGGCAGGGTCATACGAGCAGTACTTC. It codes for CSARDEAGSYEQYF.

The CDR3 loop is CASQTSGGYEQYF. DNA of the CDR3: TGTGCCAGCCAGACTAGCGGAGGATACGAGCAGTACTTC. The chain recombines TRBV2 with TRBJ2-7, with 9 positions matching TRBD2. There are 13 residues in the CDR3. The V and J ends lost 8 bases and 4 bases, in that order; junction bases with no gene match: 6. Looked up from germline, CDR1 is SNHLY and CDR2 is FYNNEI.